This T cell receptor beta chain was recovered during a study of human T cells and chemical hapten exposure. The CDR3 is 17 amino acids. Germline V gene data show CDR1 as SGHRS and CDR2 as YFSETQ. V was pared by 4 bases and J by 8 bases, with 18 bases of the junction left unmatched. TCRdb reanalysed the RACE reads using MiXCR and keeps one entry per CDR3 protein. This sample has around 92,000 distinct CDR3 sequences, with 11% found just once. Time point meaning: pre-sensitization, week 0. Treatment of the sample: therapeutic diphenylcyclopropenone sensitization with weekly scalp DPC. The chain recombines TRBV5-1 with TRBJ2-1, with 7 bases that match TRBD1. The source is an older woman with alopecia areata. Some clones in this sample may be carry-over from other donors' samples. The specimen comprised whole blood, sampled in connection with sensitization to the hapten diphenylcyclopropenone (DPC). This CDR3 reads CASSPESRLTGADEQFF. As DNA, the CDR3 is TGCGCCAGCAGCCCCGAATCACGATTAACAGGGGCGGATGAGCAGTTCTTC.